This T cell receptor (beta chain) comes out of a study of PD-L1 blockade in urothelial cancer. Trimming pared 4 bases from V and 1 base from J, leaving 14 bases between. This CDR3 spans 16 amino acids. Per the germline V gene, CDR1 is SGHDN and CDR2 is FVKESK. Clones were read by immunoSEQ multiplex PCR, and TCRdb kept only the in-frame ones, dropping some. The table shows around 86,000 clones, with over 80% occurring only once. Time point reported: pretreatment peripheral blood. Specimen: PBMCs, collected around atezolizumab (anti-PD-L1) treatment. The receptor comes from a middle-aged man with urothelial cancer. This chain connects TRBV14 to TRBJ1-5; D is possibly TRBD1 (6 bases). CDR3 in DNA: TGTGCCAGCAGCCGCGGGGGGCTCGAAAGCAATCAGCCCCAGCATTTT. Translation gives CASSRGGLESNQPQHF.